These 13 T cell receptor beta chains came from one sample sequenced in a study of T cell responses to AZD1222 COVID-19 vaccine (dated by TCRdb to the early 2020s). The intended sense of this specimen's time point label: baseline before first vaccination. The treatment or condition label, read with the paper, signifies: meningococcal conjugate vaccine given as trial control. The library came from the immunoSEQ multiplex PCR assay. Not all clones reach the TCRdb copy of this immuneACCESS table, which keeps in-frame sequences only. Checked studies attribute under half of the gap to unresolved V genes and leave the rest unexplained. In this sample the table shows over 70,000 clones, around 88% of which occur a single time. About 9.3% of the sample is taken by the ten largest. The specimen was peripheral blood, collected on day 0 of MenACWY control vaccination. The receptor set was obtained from an adult in good health.

The genes are TRBV19 and TRBJ2-1, with D tentatively TRBD1 or TRBD2 (6 bases each). The CDR3 contains 15 residues. V was pared by 7 bases and J by 3 bases, with 16 bases between. From germline, CDR1 is LNHDA and CDR2 SQIVND (reference sequence). CDR3 in amino acids: CASTLVGGFYNEQFF. The CDR3 coding sequence is TGTGCCAGTACCTTGGTCGGGGGCTTCTACAATGAGCAGTTCTTC. Supplemented by reference TRBV19 and TRBJ2-1, the full variable domain reads DGGITQSPKYLFRKEGQNVTLSCEQNLNHDAMYWYRQDPGQGLRLIYYSQIVNDFQKGDIAEGYSVSREKKESFPLTVTSAQKNPTAFYLCASTLVGGFYNEQFFGPGTRLTVL.

The chain recombines TRBV18 with TRBJ1-6, with 9 bases fitting TRBD1. Germline V lookup: CDR1 KGHSH, CDR2 LQKENI. Unmatched junction bases numbered 4, after V lost 0 bases and J lost 10 bases. This CDR3 is built from 15 residues. DNA of the CDR3: TGTGCCAGCTCACCACCGGGGACAGGGCTCTCACCCCTCCACTTT. This gives the protein CASSPPGTGLSPLHF.

The chain carries TRBV27 and TRBJ2-1, with D perhaps matching TRBD1 (5 bases). Germline assignment: CDR1 MNHEY and CDR2 SMNVEV (reference sequence). This CDR3 has 15 residues. Trimming cost V 3 bases and J 6 bases, with 15 bases left between them. The CDR3 DNA is TGTGCCAGCAGTTTCCTCAGGGAACGGATCAATGAGCAGTTCTTC. Amino acid sequence: CASSFLRERINEQFF.

CDR3 protein: CSAQRNTEAFF. In DNA form, the CDR3 reads TGCAGTGCGCAGAGAAACACTGAAGCTTTCTTT. This sequence joins TRBV20-1 and TRBJ1-1; D gene ambiguous. Germline-derived CDR1 and CDR2 are DFQATT and SNEGSKA (reference sequence). This CDR3 contains 11 residues. V lost 6 bases and J 2 bases, leaving 7 bases between the germline ends.

A word on this clone: In the same sample, other DNA sequences code for this CDR3. The chain is built from TRBV19 and TRBJ1-1, with D unclear. V was clipped by 0 bases and J by 1 base, with 6 bases between them. Germline V gene sequence: CDR1 LNHDA, CDR2 SQIVND (reference sequence). CDR3 size: 14 residues. The CDR3 bases are TGTGCCAGTAGTATAGATTTGGAGAACACTGAAGCTTTCTTT. The encoded protein is CASSIDLENTEAFF.

V gene TRBV10-3 combines with J gene TRBJ1-1; a weak D match, TRBD1 (6 bases). The CDR3 covers 14 residues. Germline loops: CDR1 ENHRY, CDR2 SYGVKD. V gave up 3 bases and J gave up 0 bases, with 8 bases separating them. CDR3 region: CAISEQGMNTEAFF. The CDR3 DNA is TGTGCCATCAGTGAACAGGGAATGAACACTGAAGCTTTCTTT.

As DNA, the CDR3 is TGTGCCAGCAGCCCTCGTCCAGTATATAGCAATCAGCCCCAGCATTTT. Protein sequence: CASSPRPVYSNQPQHF. The V and J genes are TRBV6-2 or TRBV6-3 and TRBJ1-5; D unresolved. The germline V and J ends were trimmed by 6 bases and 0 bases, with 15 bases remaining between them. Germline V CDR1 and CDR2: MNHEY, SVGEGT. This CDR3 has 16 residues.

V is TRBV5-1 and J is TRBJ1-6; 8 bases match TRBD1. The CDR3 runs to 14 residues. CDR1 is SGHRS and CDR2 is YFSETQ in the germline V gene. V shed 0 bases, J shed 14 bases, and the junction held 7 bases outside the gene matches. This chain's CDR3 is CASSLGQGLGALHF. The CDR3 bases are TGCGCCAGCAGCTTGGGACAGGGGCTTGGGGCCCTCCACTTT.

The rearrangement uses TRBV11-1 and TRBJ1-1; D call uncertain. The V gene's germline CDR1 is SGHAT and CDR2 FQDESV (reference sequence). Trimming stripped 2 bases from V and 1 base from J, with 5 bases between. The CDR3 runs 13 residues. CDR3 protein: CASSLMRNTEAFF. In nucleotides, the CDR3 is TGTGCCAGCAGCTTAATGCGGAACACTGAAGCTTTCTTT.

This clone occurred a few times. This chain links TRBV19 with TRBJ1-6, with D possibly being TRBD1 (5 bases). The V gene's germline CDR1 is LNHDA and CDR2 SQIVND (reference sequence). Trimming left V 0 bases short and J 7 bases short, with 10 bases between. There are 15 residues in the CDR3. The CDR3 nucleotides read TGTGCCAGTAGTATAGAGGGACTGGAAAATTCACCCCTCCACTTT. Its protein is CASSIEGLENSPLHF.

The chain has TRBV6-1 and TRBJ1-2; TRBD1 agrees at 11 bases. The CDR3 length is 16 residues. Germline CDR1 reads MNHNS; CDR2 reads SASEGT. With 3 bases clipped from V and 8 bases from J, the junction kept 11 bases outside the gene matches. The CDR3 coding sequence is TGTGCCAGCAGTGATCCCGGGACAGGGGGTTACAGAGGCTACACCTTC. It is translated as CASSDPGTGGYRGYTF.

The chain couples TRBV7-9 to TRBJ2-7; D uncertain. This CDR3 has 14 amino acids. V lost 1 base, J lost 3 bases, and 10 bases lay in between. CDR1 is SEHNR, CDR2 FQNEAQ, per germline (reference sequence). The CDR3 spells CASSLGTAIYEQYF. The CDR3 DNA is TGTGCCAGCAGCTTAGGGACGGCAATCTACGAGCAGTACTTC.

This chain joins TRBV13 and TRBJ2-2; D gene unclear. Trimming removed 0 bases at V and 7 bases at J, with 3 bases between. This CDR3 has 12 amino acids. The germline V gene has CDR1 PRHDT and CDR2 FYEKMQ (reference sequence). The chain's CDR3 is CASSLGVGELFF. As DNA, the CDR3 is TGTGCCAGCAGCTTAGGAGTCGGGGAGCTGTTTTTT.